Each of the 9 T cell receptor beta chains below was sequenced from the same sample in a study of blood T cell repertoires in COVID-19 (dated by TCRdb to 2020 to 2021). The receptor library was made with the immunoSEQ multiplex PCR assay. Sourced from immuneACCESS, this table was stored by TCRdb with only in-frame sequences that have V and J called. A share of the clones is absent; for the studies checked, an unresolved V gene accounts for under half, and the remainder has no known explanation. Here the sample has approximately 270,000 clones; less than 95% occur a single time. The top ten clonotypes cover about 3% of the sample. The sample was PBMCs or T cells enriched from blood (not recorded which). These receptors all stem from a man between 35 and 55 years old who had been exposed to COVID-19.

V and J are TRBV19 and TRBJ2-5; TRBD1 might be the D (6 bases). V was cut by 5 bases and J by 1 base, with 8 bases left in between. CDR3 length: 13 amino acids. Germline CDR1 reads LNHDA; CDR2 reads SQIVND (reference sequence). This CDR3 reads CASSPDSQETQYF. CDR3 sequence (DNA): TGTGCCAGTAGTCCGGACAGCCAAGAGACCCAGTACTTC.

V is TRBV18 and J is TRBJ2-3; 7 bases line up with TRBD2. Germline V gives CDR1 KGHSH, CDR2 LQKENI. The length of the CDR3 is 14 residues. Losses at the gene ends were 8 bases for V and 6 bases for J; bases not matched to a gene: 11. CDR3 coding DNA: TGTGCCAGCGCAAGGGCGGGAGTAGCGGATACGCAGTATTTT. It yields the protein CASARAGVADTQYF.

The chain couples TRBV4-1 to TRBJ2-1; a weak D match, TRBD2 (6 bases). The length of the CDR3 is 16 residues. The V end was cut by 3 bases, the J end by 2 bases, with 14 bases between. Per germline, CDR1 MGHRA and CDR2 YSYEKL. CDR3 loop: CASSQTWGEAYNEQFF. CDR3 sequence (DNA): TGCGCCAGCAGCCAGACATGGGGGGAGGCCTACAATGAGCAGTTCTTC.

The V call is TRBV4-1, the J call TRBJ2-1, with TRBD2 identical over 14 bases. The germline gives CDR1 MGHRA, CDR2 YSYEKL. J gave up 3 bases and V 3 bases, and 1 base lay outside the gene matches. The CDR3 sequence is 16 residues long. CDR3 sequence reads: CASSQGTSGSYNEQFF. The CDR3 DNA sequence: TGCGCCAGCAGCCAGGGGACTAGCGGGAGCTACAATGAGCAGTTCTTC.

Here the CDR3 reads CASSVAGRVANEQFF. CDR3 nucleotides: TGTGCCAGCAGCGTAGCCGGGAGGGTGGCAAATGAGCAGTTCTTC. The J gene is TRBJ2-1, the V gene TRBV9, with 8 bases identical to TRBD2. The CDR3 has 15 amino acids. The V segment lost 0 bases and the J segment 7 bases; nucleotides outside the gene matches: 6. Germline V gene data show CDR1 as SGDLS and CDR2 as YYNGEE.

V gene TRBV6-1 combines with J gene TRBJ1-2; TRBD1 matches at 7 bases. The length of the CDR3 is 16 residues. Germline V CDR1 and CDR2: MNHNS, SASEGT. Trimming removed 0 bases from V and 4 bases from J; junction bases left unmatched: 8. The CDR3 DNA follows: TGTGCCAGCAGTGAAGCGCCTACAGGGGTGGGCTATGGCTACACCTTC. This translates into CASSEAPTGVGYGYTF.

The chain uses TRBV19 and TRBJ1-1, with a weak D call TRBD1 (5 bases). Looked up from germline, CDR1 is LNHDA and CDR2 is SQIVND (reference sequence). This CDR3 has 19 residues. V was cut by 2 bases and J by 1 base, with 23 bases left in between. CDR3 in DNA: TGTGCCAGTAGTATATGGCTTGGGGCCGGTCGCGCCAGGAACACTGAAGCTTTCTTT. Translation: CASSIWLGAGRARNTEAFF.

The CDR3 is CASGGTHTDTQYF. CDR3 DNA: TGCGCCAGCGGCGGGACTCACACAGATACGCAGTATTTT. This chain uses TRBV5-1 with TRBJ2-3; D is perhaps TRBD2 (6 bases). Germline V gives CDR1 SGHRS, CDR2 YFSETQ. CDR3 length: 13 amino acids. V was clipped by 7 bases and J by 2 bases, with 11 bases between them.

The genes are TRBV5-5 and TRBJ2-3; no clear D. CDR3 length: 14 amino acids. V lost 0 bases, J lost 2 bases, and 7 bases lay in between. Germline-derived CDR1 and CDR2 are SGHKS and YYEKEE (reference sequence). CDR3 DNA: TGTGCCAGCAGCTTGGGGCAGATCACAGATACGCAGTATTTT. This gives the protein CASSLGQITDTQYF.